The clone carrying this T cell receptor (beta chain) is termed medium-sized. Its antigen remains unidentified. Study-level findings and limits: Tumor Tregs overlapped most with tumor, then blood, naive CD4+ cells. In terms of TCR gene usage, tumor memory CD4+ T cells clustered together with blood and lymph node memory CD4+ cells, as well as with lymph node naive CD4+ cells.

The CDR3 spans 13 residues. Germline trimming cut 5 bases from V and 7 bases from J; bases unmatched to any gene: 6. The germline V gene encodes CDR1 SGHTA and CDR2 FQGTGA. Full-length variable regions came from constant-region reverse primers plus semi-nested Nested Universal Primer A PCR. TCRdb itself ran the 5' RACE reads through MiXCR, one entry per CDR3 protein. The table lists 20,000 to 25,000 distinct CDR3 sequences, around 30% of them singletons. The TCR was taken from a female donor with breast cancer. Sequenced sample: tumor-infiltrating naive CD4+ T cells sorted from the breast tumor. Regarding subset: naive CD4+ T cells, CD4+CD45RA+CD25-. The rearrangement links TRBV7-3 to TRBJ1-1, with 8 bases identical to TRBD1. The CDR3 nucleotides read TGTGCCAGCAGCATCGGACAGGGTAATGAAGCTTTCTTT. Its protein product is CASSIGQGNEAFF.